One sample yielded the 18 T cell receptor beta chains listed below, sequenced in a study of STAT3 mutations in large granular lymphocyte leukemia. Regarding the study as a whole: Every T-LGLL patient had at least one immunodominant TCRbeta clonotype.

The table came from immunoSEQ multiplex PCR; TCRdb's copy has only in-frame clones and leaves some out. The top ten clones hold about 28% of a sample with about 10,000 clones, 87% of them seen once. These receptors are not linked to any known antigen. Sequences were obtained from peripheral blood mononuclear cells. Receptor source: a man in his 60s with T-cell large granular lymphocyte leukemia. Some clones in this sample may be carry-over from other donors' samples.

The gene calls are TRBV19 and TRBJ2-6, with 10 bases lining up with TRBD1. The CDR3 runs to 19 residues. Germline values: CDR1 LNHDA, CDR2 SQIVND (reference sequence). Germline trimming cut 4 bases from V and 2 bases from J; bases unmatched to any gene: 11. CDR3 region: CASSTSYRQGAAGANVLTF. CDR3 sequence (DNA): TGTGCCAGTAGTACCTCATATAGACAGGGGGCTGCTGGGGCCAACGTCCTGACTTTC.

This clone was counted only a few times. The chain is built from TRBV9 and TRBJ1-4, with D possibly TRBD1 on 5 matching bases. Trimming cost V 0 bases and J 7 bases, with 13 bases left between them. Germline V CDR1 and CDR2: SGDLS, YYNGEE. The CDR3 has 15 residues. CDR3 DNA: TGTGCCAGCAGCGTAGGGGCAGGGTCAAGTGAAAAACTGTTTTTT. It encodes CASSVGAGSSEKLFF.

The chain joins TRBV5-1 to TRBJ2-2; maybe TRBD2 (5 bases). The V end lost 2 bases, the J end lost 0 bases, and 11 bases lay between the germline ends. CDR3 length: 16 residues. Looked up from germline, CDR1 is SGHRS and CDR2 is YFSETQ. DNA for the CDR3: TGCGCCAGCAGCTTAACCGGGAATGCGAACACCGGGGAGCTGTTTTTT. This codes for CASSLTGNANTGELFF.

The V and J genes are TRBV28 and TRBJ1-1, with 7 bases lining up with TRBD1. V lost 4 bases to trimming and J lost 5 bases; unmatched junction nucleotides: 13. Germline CDR1 and CDR2: MDHEN and SYDVKM. This CDR3 is built from 16 residues. The CDR3 DNA sequence: TGTGCCAGCAGTTCAGGGGGGTCAGGCCCCAAGACTGAAGCTTTCTTT. Translating it yields CASSSGGSGPKTEAFF.

CDR3 residues: CASSLGLAGLVDTQYF. CDR3 DNA: TGCGCCAGCAGCCTAGGACTAGCGGGGCTCGTAGATACGCAGTATTTT. The rearrangement links TRBV4-3 to TRBJ2-3; 12 bases are a match to TRBD2. Germline trimming cut 4 bases from V and 5 bases from J; bases unmatched to any gene: 7. This CDR3 comprises 16 residues. The V gene's germline CDR1 is LGHNA and CDR2 YSLEER.

V is TRBV4-2 and J is TRBJ1-3, with D possibly TRBD1 on 6 matching bases. The CDR3 contains 16 residues. CDR1 LGHNA and CDR2 YNFKEQ come from the germline V gene. V lost 5 bases to trimming and J lost 2 bases, with 16 bases between them. CDR3 residues: CASSVLQGEAGNTIYF. Written as DNA, the CDR3 is TGTGCCAGCAGCGTCTTACAGGGAGAGGCTGGAAACACCATATATTTT.

The chain has TRBV7-8 and TRBJ2-5; possible D gene TRBD1, 6 bases. The CDR3 is 12 residues long. Germline CDR1 SGHVS, CDR2 FQNEAQ. V lost 3 bases and J lost 4, with 6 bases in between. The CDR3 loop is CASSLGAETQYF. CDR3 nucleotides: TGTGCCAGCAGCTTGGGGGCAGAGACCCAGTACTTC.

The chain carries TRBV9 and TRBJ2-4, with 8 bases aligning to TRBD2. CDR1 is SGDLS, CDR2 YYNGEE, per germline. The CDR3 totals 16 residues. J was trimmed by 11 bases and V by 0 bases; bases with no gene match: 13. The CDR3 protein is CASSVGGPSGRELQYF. CDR3 sequence (DNA): TGTGCCAGCAGCGTAGGAGGTCCTTCCGGGAGGGAACTTCAGTACTTC.

The V gene is TRBV5-4, the J gene TRBJ1-3; D gene uncertain. The CDR3 runs 18 residues. Germline CDR1 is SGHNT and CDR2 is YYREEE (reference sequence). Trimming took 2 bases from V and 3 from J, leaving 21 bases between them. This CDR3 reads CASSFLAANVGRGNTIYF. The CDR3 DNA reads TGTGCCAGCAGCTTCTTGGCAGCCAACGTTGGGCGTGGAAACACCATATATTTT.

The chain links TRBV7-2 to TRBJ2-7; 7 nucleotides align to TRBD2. V lost 2 bases, J lost 6 bases, and 4 bases stayed unmatched. This CDR3 region has 13 residues. Per germline, CDR1 SGHTA and CDR2 FQGNSA. CDR3 nucleotides: TGTGCCAGCAGCTTAAGACTAGCCGGCGAGCAGTACTTC. Encoded protein: CASSLRLAGEQYF.

This clone was seen a few times. Written as DNA, the CDR3 is TGCGCCAGTGCCGGGACAGCCAACACCGGGGAGCTGTTTTTT. Translating gives CASAGTANTGELFF. The V gene is TRBV5-1, the J gene TRBJ2-2; 7 nucleotides match TRBD1. V lost 8 bases, J lost 2 bases, and 6 bases stayed unmatched. CDR3 length: 14 residues. Germline loops: CDR1 SGHRS, CDR2 YFSETQ.

This chain links TRBV28 with TRBJ2-3, with D possibly being TRBD1 (6 bases). Trimming pared 5 bases from V and 2 bases from J, leaving 14 bases between. The V gene's germline CDR1 is MDHEN and CDR2 SYDVKM. The CDR3 sequence is 15 residues long. The CDR3: CASSVTGPSTDTQYF. In nucleotides, the CDR3 is TGTGCCAGCAGTGTCACAGGGCCATCCACAGATACGCAGTATTTT. Supplemented by reference TRBV28 and TRBJ2-3, the full variable domain reads DVKVTQSSRYLVKRTGEKVFLECVQDMDHENMFWYRQDPGLGLRLIYFSYDVKMKEKGDIPEGYSVSREKKERFSLILESASTNQTSMYLCASSVTGPSTDTQYFGPGTRLTVL.

The V call is TRBV6-6, the J call TRBJ1-1; 9 positions agree with TRBD1. There are 14 residues in the CDR3. Trimming at V came to 6 bases and at J to 5 bases, leaving 7 bases not matched to a gene. CDR1 is MNHNY, CDR2 SVGAGI, per germline (reference sequence). The CDR3 protein is CASRKQGASTEAFF. The CDR3 region has the DNA TGTGCCAGCAGAAAACAGGGGGCAAGTACTGAAGCTTTCTTT.

The chain links TRBV6-5 to TRBJ1-5; D is perhaps TRBD1 (6 bases). V lost 6 bases and J lost 1, with 10 bases in between. CDR1 MNHEY and CDR2 SVGAGI come from the germline V gene. The CDR3 runs 14 residues. CDR3: CASRRTGSNQPQHF. DNA for the CDR3: TGTGCCAGCAGGCGAACAGGGAGCAATCAGCCCCAGCATTTT.

This clone was observed once. V usage is TRBV7-2 and J usage is TRBJ2-2; 15 bases align to TRBD2. The CDR3 contains 19 residues. V dropped 4 bases and J dropped 6; count of bases not matched to a gene: 12. Germline values: CDR1 SGHTA, CDR2 FQGNSA. The CDR3 here is CASSSYPGTSGRRAGELFF. In nucleotides, the CDR3 is TGTGCCAGCAGCTCCTATCCCGGGACTAGCGGGAGGAGGGCCGGGGAGCTGTTTTTT.

V usage is TRBV7-2 and J usage is TRBJ2-7; D is perhaps TRBD1 (5 bases). Trimming removed 1 base at V and 6 bases at J, with 10 bases between. This CDR3 region has 13 residues. Germline values: CDR1 SGHTA, CDR2 FQGNSA. The CDR3 reads CASSLDRPAEQYF. The CDR3 region has the DNA TGTGCCAGCAGCTTAGACAGGCCAGCCGAGCAGTACTTC.

This chain connects TRBV11-1 to TRBJ1-1; TRBD1 agrees at 7 bases. The length of the CDR3 is 16 residues. Germline assignment: CDR1 SGHAT and CDR2 FQDESV (reference sequence). With V trimmed by 1 base and J by 5 bases, 10 bases remained unmatched. DNA of the CDR3: TGTGCCAGCAGCTTAGGGACAGGCTTTGGGGGAACTGAAGCTTTCTTT. Amino acids: CASSLGTGFGGTEAFF.

This rearrangement joins TRBV4-1 to TRBJ2-3; D perhaps matches TRBD1 (6 bases). This CDR3 has 17 residues. Germline V gene lookup returns CDR1 MGHRA and CDR2 YSYEKL. Trimming took off 1 base at V and 0 bases at J, with 14 bases between the two ends. CDR3 protein: CASSQADSGDSTDTQYF. CDR3 bases: TGCGCCAGCAGCCAAGCAGACTCAGGGGATAGCACAGATACGCAGTATTTT.